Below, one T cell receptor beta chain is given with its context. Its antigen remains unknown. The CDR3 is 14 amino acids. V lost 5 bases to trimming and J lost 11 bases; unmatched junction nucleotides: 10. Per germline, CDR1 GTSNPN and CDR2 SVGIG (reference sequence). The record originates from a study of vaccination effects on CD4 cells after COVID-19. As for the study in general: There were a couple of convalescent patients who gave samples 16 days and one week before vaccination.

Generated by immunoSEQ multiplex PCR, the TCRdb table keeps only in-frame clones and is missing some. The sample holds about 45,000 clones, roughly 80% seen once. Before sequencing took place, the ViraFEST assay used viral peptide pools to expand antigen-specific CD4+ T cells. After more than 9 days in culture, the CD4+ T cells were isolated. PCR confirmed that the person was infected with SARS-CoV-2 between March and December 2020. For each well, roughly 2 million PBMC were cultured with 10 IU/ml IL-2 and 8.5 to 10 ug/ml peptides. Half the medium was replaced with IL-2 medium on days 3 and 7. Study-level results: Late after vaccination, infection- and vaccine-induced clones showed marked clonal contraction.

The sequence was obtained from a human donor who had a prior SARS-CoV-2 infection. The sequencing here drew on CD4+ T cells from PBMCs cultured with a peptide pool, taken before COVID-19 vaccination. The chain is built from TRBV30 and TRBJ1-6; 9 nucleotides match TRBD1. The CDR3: CAWLPGTGPAPLHF. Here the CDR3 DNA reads TGTGCCTGGTTACCTGGGACAGGGCCGGCACCCCTCCACTTT.